Reported below is one T cell receptor (beta chain). The antigen remains unidentified. This entry belongs to a study of shared clonotypes between healthy human individuals. Germline lookup yields CDR1 SGHTA and CDR2 FQGNSA. Trimming cost V 4 bases and J 1 base; bases outside gene matches: 5. CDR3 length: 16 amino acids. Using immunoSEQ multiplex PCR, the repertoire was profiled, and TCRdb retains in-frame clones only, with some absent. The sample has some 1 million clones; about 76% are singletons. Study-wide findings and caveats: Although depth was large, rarefaction showed that sequencing of the sorted subsets was incomplete. Clonotype sharing among the donors was expected to vary with sequencing depth.

V gene TRBV7-2 combines with J gene TRBJ2-2, with 8 bases identical to TRBD1. Sequencing input: memory CD4+ T cells sorted from blood. Subset: CD45RA-negative fraction. The TCR comes from a man in his late teens or twenties in good health. As DNA, the CDR3 is TGTGCCAGCAGCTCGTCCGGGACAGGGAACACCGGGGAGCTGTTTTTT. Its translation: CASSSSGTGNTGELFF.